Reported below is one T cell receptor beta chain. Its target is unknown. Time point defined: 2014-2015 season, pre-vaccination. Donors with HIV/AIDS, active malignancy, immunomodulators or active illness were excluded. Looked up from germline, CDR1 is SGHTA and CDR2 is FQGNSA. V was trimmed by 5 bases and J by 4 bases, leaving 8 bases between them. The CDR3 is 12 residues long. The data belong to a study of follicular helper T cells after annual influenza vaccination. The study's findings and limits: Only about 10-22% of analyzed cells yielded productive TCRB sequences. ICOS+CD38+ cTfh clonality change tracked circulating plasmablast frequency change. ICOS-CD38- cTfh most often held earlier Day 7 ICOS+CD38+ clones.

Data came from immunoSEQ multiplex PCR; TCRdb stores just in-frame clones and leaves some out. Of roughly 27,000 clones in the sample, approximately 80% are singletons; the top ten hold roughly 1.2%. The rearrangement uses TRBV7-2 and TRBJ2-5; tentative D call: TRBD2 (5 bases). The sequencing used CXCR5+ CD38- circulating T follicular helper cells from blood, collected on the day of influenza vaccination. Subset meaning: circulating Tfh, non-naive CD4+CXCR5+PD-1+ (ICOS+CD38+ or ICOS-CD38-). The receptor's source is an adult who received the influenza vaccine. CDR3 residues: CASSTGVETQYF. In nucleotides, the CDR3 is TGTGCCAGCAGCACCGGGGTAGAGACCCAGTACTTC.